This T cell receptor (beta chain) was obtained from a study of T cells in localized non-small cell lung cancer. Findings of the study overall: Higher T cell density in the blood was associated with longer overall survival, whereas higher adjacent-lung clonality associated with shorter survival. Out of the top 100 tumor clones, a median approximately 61 were seen in adjacent lung. Tumor showed lower T cell clonality than uninvolved adjacent lung, where it was highest. Heterogeneity stays possible, as sequencing covered only one tumor region.

Profiling relied on immunoSEQ multiplex PCR, and the TCRdb table lists in-frame clones only, not all of them. This table has 52,000 or so clones, approximately 80% appearing once. Comments on this clone: Its specificity is unknown.

Germline CDR1 is LNHDA and CDR2 is SQIVND (reference sequence). The CDR3 has 11 residues. V lost 4 bases to trimming and J lost 5 bases, with 6 bases between them. The chain uses TRBV19 and TRBJ2-7, with a weak D call TRBD2 (5 bases). This specimen was peripheral blood mononuclear cells, taken before any cancer treatment. The clonotype comes from a man between 35 and 75 years old with stage III lung adenocarcinoma. This CDR3 is CASSREHEQYF. In DNA form, the CDR3 reads TGTGCCAGTAGTAGGGAGCACGAGCAGTACTTC.